The present entry profiles one T cell receptor (beta chain) with its context. This clonotype was picked up a small number of times. Its antigen remains undetermined. No base qualities exist here, and no much larger clone lies one base off it. Libraries were built with RT-PCR. Sequencing instrument: Illumina HiSeq 2500. Starting from the raw public reads, TCRdb applied fastp trimming at Q25, assembled clones with MiXCR and retained in-frame beta chains. Merged by CDR3 protein, the rows form single entries marked with the most common genes and DNA. This sample has about 570,000 distinct CDR3 sequences in its table, and about 11% of those were observed once. More than 9.5% of the sample goes to the ten largest clones. The source of the sample is a study of response to subunit inactivated influenza vaccine (dated by TCRdb to the late 2010s). Regarding the research as a whole: Deep quantitative profiling of the T cell receptor repertoire was used in the study to follow responses to a trivalent subunit inactivated influenza vaccine. Overall results and qualifications from the work: According to the authors, only a limited number of new T cells may be recruited by each seasonal influenza vaccination.

The germline V gene yields SGHVS for CDR1 and FQNEAQ for CDR2. V is reduced by 5 bases and J by 4 bases, leaving a spacing of 15 bases between them. Inclusive of the bounding cysteine and phenylalanine, the CDR3 is 15 residues long. Only CDR3 DNA remains: 45 bases, in frame from the first base. Another study also made use of these data, one on T cells expressing NK-cell markers. The second paper states: The TCR beta cDNA libraries were made using 5'RACE template switching, a step that added both a universal primer site and unique molecular identifiers. About 8 donors provided sorted CD3+CD56+NKG2C+, CD3+CD56+NKG2C- and CD3+CD56-NKG2C+ T-cell subsets, whose TCR beta-chain repertoires were profiled. Among the eight sequenced donors, only one was HCMV-seronegative, while the other seven were HCMV-seropositive. In several experiments an anti-gammadeltaTCR antibody was added to restrict sorting to alphabetaTCR-expressing T cells. In several donors, the dominant CD3+CD56+NKG2C+ clonotypes were found to rank among the top 10 CD8+ clonotypes and to make up 1.0-7.0% of CD8+ T cells. Those dominant clonotypes were again the most abundant among CD3+CD56-NKG2C+ cells in a few donors, at roughly 25-60.1%. Whether the expanded NKG2C-expressing T cell clones were specific for HCMV antigens remained unclear. The eight sequenced donors were randomly selected healthy volunteers, three men and five women. A commercial ELISA kit detecting HCMV-specific IgG in serum was used to determine HCMV serostatus. Peripheral blood mononuclear cells were isolated from blood by Ficoll density gradient centrifugation. For six donors, bulk peripheral blood T-cell repertoires were also sequenced from unsorted PBMC. Synthesis of cDNA was primed from the TCR beta constant segment and was followed by two consecutive PCR amplification steps. Sequencing of the libraries produced 2 x 150 bp reads on Illumina HiSeq 2000/2500, MiSeq or NextSeq. MIGEC handled demultiplexing of the reads and grouping by UMI, while MiTCR was used to assemble and quantify clonotypes. To exclude erroneous sequences, only TCR cDNA sequences supported by at least two reads were retained. The tcR package was used for downstream repertoire analysis, and clonotypes were matched across fractions by CDR3 nucleotide sequence plus V segment. VDJmatch was used to annotate antigen specificity against VDJdb, with one amino acid substitution allowed in CDR3.

The sequencing used PBMCs from blood, collected on the day of vaccination. Recombination connected TRBV7-8 to TRBJ1-5; no D segment can be confidently identified. This clonotype was sampled from a man over 45 who received an inactivated influenza vaccine. Donor details come from another sample of the same person, matched by shared clones. The CDR3 here reads CASSPSRQPNQPQHF. In nucleotide form, the sequence is TGTGCCAGCAGCCCCTCCCGGCAACCTAATCAGCCCCAGCATTTT.